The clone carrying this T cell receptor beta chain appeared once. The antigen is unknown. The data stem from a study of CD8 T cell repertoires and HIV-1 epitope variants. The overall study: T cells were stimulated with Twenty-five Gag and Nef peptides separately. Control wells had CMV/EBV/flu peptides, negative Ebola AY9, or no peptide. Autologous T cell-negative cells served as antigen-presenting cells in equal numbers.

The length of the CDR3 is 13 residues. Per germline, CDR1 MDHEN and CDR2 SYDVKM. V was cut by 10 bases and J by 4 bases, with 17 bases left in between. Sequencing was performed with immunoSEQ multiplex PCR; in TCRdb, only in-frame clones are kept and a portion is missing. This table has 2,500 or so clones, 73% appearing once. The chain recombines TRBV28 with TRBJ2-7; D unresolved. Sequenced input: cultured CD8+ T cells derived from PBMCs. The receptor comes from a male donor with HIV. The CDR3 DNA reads TGTGCCATTTCTGGGTTTGGCGCTTACGAGCAGTACTTC. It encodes CAISGFGAYEQYF.